This T cell receptor (beta chain) was identified in a study of CD8+ T cells in alopecia areata. Looking at the study overall: It was oral tofacitinib, at 5 to 10 mg twice daily, that treated patients received.

Deletions cut 5 bases from V and 0 bases from J, with 5 bases between. The CDR3 runs 12 residues. Germline V lookup: CDR1 SEHNR, CDR2 FQNEAQ (reference sequence). There are many counts of this clone. Its antigen remains unidentified. Treatment meaning: oral pan-JAK inhibitor, 5-10 mg twice daily. Findings and limits, study-wide: Among the 100 top clones, expanded CD8+ clones, like scalp clonality, were significantly decreased by tofacitinib.

Following extraction, RNA underwent reverse transcription to cDNA, which served as the sequencing template. Only in-frame clones appear in the TCRdb table, and some are missing; sequencing was by immunoSEQ multiplex PCR. Of roughly 200,000 clones listed, 35% to 40% were seen once; the top ten hold 0.45% to 0.55%. The gene calls are TRBV7-9 and TRBJ2-7; D remains unclear. This TCR was sampled from a human donor with alopecia areata. The sample consisted of CD4+ T cells sorted from blood, taken between weeks 30 and 35, from a patient treated with tofacitinib. The DNA of the CDR3 is TGTGCCAGCAGCCCTAGCTCCTACGAGCAGTACTTC. This encodes CASSPSSYEQYF.